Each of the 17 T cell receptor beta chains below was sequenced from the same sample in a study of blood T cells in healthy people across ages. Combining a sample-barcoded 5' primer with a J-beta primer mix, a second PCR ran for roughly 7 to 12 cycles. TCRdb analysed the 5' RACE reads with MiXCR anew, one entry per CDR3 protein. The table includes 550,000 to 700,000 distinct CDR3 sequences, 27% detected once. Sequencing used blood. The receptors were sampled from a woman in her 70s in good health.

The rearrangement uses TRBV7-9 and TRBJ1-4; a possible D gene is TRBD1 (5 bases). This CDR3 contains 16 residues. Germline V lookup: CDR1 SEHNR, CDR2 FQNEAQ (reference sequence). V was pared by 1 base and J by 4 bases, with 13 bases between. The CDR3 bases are TGTGCCAGCAGCTTAGGTACCGGGACGGTTAATGAAAAACTGTTTTTT. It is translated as CASSLGTGTVNEKLFF.

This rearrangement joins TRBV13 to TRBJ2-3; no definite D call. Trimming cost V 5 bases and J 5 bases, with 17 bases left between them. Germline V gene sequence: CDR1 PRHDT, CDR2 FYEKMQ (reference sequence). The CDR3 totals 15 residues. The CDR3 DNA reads TGTGCCAGCAGCCTAACGGAAGCCCGGCGAGATACGCAGTATTTT. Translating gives CASSLTEARRDTQYF.

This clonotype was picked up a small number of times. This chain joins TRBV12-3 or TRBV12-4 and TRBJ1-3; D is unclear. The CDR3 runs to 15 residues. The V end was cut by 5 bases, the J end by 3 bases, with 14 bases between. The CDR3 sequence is CASSPGGGSGNTIYF. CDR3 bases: TGTGCCAGCAGTCCAGGAGGCGGGAGTGGAAACACCATATATTTT.

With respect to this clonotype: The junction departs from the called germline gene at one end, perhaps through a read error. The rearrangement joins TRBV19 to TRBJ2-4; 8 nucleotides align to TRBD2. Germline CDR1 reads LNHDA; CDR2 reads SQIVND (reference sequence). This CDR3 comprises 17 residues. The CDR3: CASMPLGGGEPKNIQYF. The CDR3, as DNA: TGTGCCAGTATGCCCCTCGGGGGGGGCGAACCCAAAAACATCCAGTACTTC.

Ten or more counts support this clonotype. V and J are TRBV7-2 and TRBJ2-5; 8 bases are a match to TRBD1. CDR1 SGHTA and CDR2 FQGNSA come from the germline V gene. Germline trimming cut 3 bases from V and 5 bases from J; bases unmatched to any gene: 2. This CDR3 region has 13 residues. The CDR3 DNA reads TGTGCCAGCAGCTTTACAGGGGGGGAGACCCAGTACTTC. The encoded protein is CASSFTGGETQYF.

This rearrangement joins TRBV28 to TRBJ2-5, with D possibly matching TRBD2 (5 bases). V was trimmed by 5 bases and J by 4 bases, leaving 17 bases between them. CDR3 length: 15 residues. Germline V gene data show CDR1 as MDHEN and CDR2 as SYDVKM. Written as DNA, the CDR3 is TGTGCCAGCAGTCTTGTGTCGCCTAGCAGAGAGACCCAGTACTTC. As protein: CASSLVSPSRETQYF.

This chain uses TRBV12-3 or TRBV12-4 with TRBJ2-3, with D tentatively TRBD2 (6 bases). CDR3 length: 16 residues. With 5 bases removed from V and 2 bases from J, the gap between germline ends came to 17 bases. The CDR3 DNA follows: TGTGCCAGCAGTCTCTTCATAGCGGCCCACACAGATACGCAGTATTTT. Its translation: CASSLFIAAHTDTQYF.

The CDR3 coding sequence is TGTGCCATCAAGAAGGGGGCGGACACTGAAGCTTTCTTT. Its translation: CAIKKGADTEAFF. The J gene is TRBJ1-1, the V gene TRBV10-3; 7 bases match TRBD1. The CDR3 runs 13 residues. Losses at the gene ends were 7 bases for V and 3 bases for J; bases not matched to a gene: 5. Germline V gene data show CDR1 as ENHRY and CDR2 as SYGVKD.

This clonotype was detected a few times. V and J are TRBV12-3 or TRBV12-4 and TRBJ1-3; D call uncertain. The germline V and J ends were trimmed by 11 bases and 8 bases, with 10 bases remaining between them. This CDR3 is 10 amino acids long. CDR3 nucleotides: TGTGCCTCCTCGTGGGACACCATATATTTT. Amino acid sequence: CASSWDTIYF.

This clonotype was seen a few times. CDR3 region: CASSYSVVSETQYF. The CDR3 bases are TGTGCCAGCAGTTACTCAGTTGTCTCGGAGACCCAGTACTTC. The genes are TRBV6-6 and TRBJ2-5; D uncertain. This CDR3 has 14 residues. V was clipped by 0 bases and J by 5 bases, with 10 bases between them. The germline gives CDR1 MNHNY, CDR2 SVGAGI (reference sequence).

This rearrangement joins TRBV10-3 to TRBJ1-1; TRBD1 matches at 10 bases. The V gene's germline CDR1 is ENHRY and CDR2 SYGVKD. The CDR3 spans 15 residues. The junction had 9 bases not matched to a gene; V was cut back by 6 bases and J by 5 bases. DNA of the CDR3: TGTGCCATCAGCGCGGGACAGGGGAAGGAGACTGAAGCTTTCTTT. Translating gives CAISAGQGKETEAFF.

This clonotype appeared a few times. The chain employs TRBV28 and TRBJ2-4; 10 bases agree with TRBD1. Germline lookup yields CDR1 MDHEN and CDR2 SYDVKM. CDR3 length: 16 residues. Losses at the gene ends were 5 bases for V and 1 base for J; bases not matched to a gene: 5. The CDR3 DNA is TGTGCCAGCAGTGACAGGGGGCGTGGGGCCAAAAACATTCAGTACTTC. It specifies CASSDRGRGAKNIQYF.

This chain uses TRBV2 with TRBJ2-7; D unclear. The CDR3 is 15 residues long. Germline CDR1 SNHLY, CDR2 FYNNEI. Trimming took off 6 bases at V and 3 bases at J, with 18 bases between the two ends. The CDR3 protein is CASRSNAERVYEQYF. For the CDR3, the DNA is TGTGCCAGCAGGTCCAACGCAGAAAGAGTCTACGAGCAGTACTTC. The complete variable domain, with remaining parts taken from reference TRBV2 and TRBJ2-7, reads EPEVTQTPSHQVTQMGQEVILRCVPISNHLYFYWYRQILGQKVEFLVSFYNNEISEKSEIFDDQFSVERPDGSNFTLKIRSTKLEDSAMYFCASRSNAERVYEQYFGPGTRLTVT.

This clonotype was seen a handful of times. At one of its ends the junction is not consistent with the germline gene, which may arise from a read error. The DNA for the CDR3 is TGTGCCAGCAGTAGCCGGGGGGCGGGGCAAGAGGCCCAGTACTTC. It yields the protein CASSSRGAGQEAQYF. J is TRBJ2-5 and V is TRBV6-6, with D tentatively TRBD2 (7 bases). Germline V gene sequence: CDR1 MNHNY, CDR2 SVGAGI (reference sequence). This CDR3 is built from 15 residues.

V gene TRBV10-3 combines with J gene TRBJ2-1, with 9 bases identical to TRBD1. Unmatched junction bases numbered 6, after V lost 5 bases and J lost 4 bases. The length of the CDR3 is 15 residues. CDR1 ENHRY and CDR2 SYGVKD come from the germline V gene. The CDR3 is CAISTGTGRYNEQFF. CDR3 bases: TGTGCCATCAGTACCGGGACAGGGAGATACAATGAGCAGTTCTTC.

CDR3: CASSLGGITEAFF. The CDR3 coding sequence is TGTGCCAGCAGTCTAGGGGGAATCACTGAAGCTTTCTTT. The chain links TRBV6-2 or TRBV6-3 to TRBJ1-1, with a weak D call TRBD1 (6 bases). Germline CDR1 and CDR2: MNHEY and SVGEGT. V lost 5 bases, J lost 4 bases, and 11 bases lay in between. The CDR3 length is 13 residues.

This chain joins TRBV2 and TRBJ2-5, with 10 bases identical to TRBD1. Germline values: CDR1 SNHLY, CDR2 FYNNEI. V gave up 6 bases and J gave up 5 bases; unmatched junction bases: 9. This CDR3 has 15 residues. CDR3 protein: CASRPRQGARETQYF. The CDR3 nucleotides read TGTGCCAGCAGGCCGAGACAGGGGGCGAGGGAGACCCAGTACTTC.